This T cell receptor (beta chain) is from a study of molecular identifiers for immune sequencing clone quantification. TCRdb re-derived calls from the PCR reads in MiXCR, one entry per CDR3 protein. The sample includes under 600,000 distinct CDR3 sequences, 20% to 25% seen only once; the top ten take approximately 0.84%. V shed 5 bases and J shed 4 bases, with 21 bases lying between them. Germline V lookup: CDR1 SEHNR, CDR2 FQNEAQ (reference sequence). The CDR3 spans 17 residues. The V call is TRBV7-9, the J call TRBJ2-1; unclear D gene. The TCR originated in a human donor in good health. Some libraries in this study had Jurkat cell RNA spiked in. The sequencing sample was made of naive CD8+ T cells from blood, with Jurkat cell RNA spiked in. The subset: FACS-sorted CD8+CD4-CCR7+CD45RA+ naive T cells. The CDR3 region is CASSPQMTVNFYNEQFF. CDR3 DNA: TGTGCCAGCAGCCCACAGATGACGGTTAACTTTTACAATGAGCAGTTCTTC.